The rows below give T cell receptor beta chains drawn from one sample of a study of blood T cell repertoires in COVID-19. Assay: immunoSEQ multiplex PCR; the TCRdb copy retains only in-frame clones and omits some. The repertoire holds some 250,000 clones, with over 80% as singletons. Sequenced sample: PBMCs or T cells enriched from blood (not recorded which). The source is a human donor in a cohort exposed to, infected with or recovered from COVID-19 (not recorded which). The donor label of this sample is uncertain. Each CDR3 is given with its conserved first and last residue. Each record gives: V gene, J gene, D gene, clone size, CDR3 DNA, CDR3 protein. A D gene is named only where the DNA matches it firmly. Expanded clones get a size class; other rows say once, few or many, or leave the size out.

TRBV12-3/TRBV12-4	TRBJ1-2	NA	NA	TGTGCCAGCAGTTACATGAGGGGCTACACCTTC	CASSYMRGYTF
TRBV24-1	TRBJ1-2	NA	NA	TGTGCCACCAGTGGCTTCGGGAGCAACTATGGCTACACCTTC	CATSGFGSNYGYTF
TRBV7-3	TRBJ2-3	TRBD2	NA	TGTGCCAGCAGCTTATGGCGGGGGGGCACAGATACGCAGTATTTT	CASSLWRGGTDTQYF
TRBV10-3	TRBJ1-1	TRBD1	NA	TGTGCCATCAGCAGGGACAGGGGGGACACTGAAGCTTTCTTT	CAISRDRGDTEAFF
TRBV2	TRBJ2-1	TRBD2	NA	TGTGCCAGCAGTCGACAGACTAGCGGGGGGCCCCAAAATGAGCAGTTCTTC	CASSRQTSGGPQNEQFF
TRBV4-2	TRBJ2-7	NA	NA	TGTGCCAGCAGCCAAGTTTGGGCGGGACAGAAGACATACGAGCAGTACTTC	CASSQVWAGQKTYEQYF
TRBV7-2	TRBJ2-7	TRBD2	once	TGTGCCAGCAGCCCGGGGGCGGGGGGTTCCTACGAGCAGTACTTC	CASSPGAGGSYEQYF
TRBV27	TRBJ1-5	TRBD1	once	TGTGCCAGCAGTTTGGACAGGGAAAATCAGCCCCAGCATTTT	CASSLDRENQPQHF
TRBV18	TRBJ1-5	NA	NA	TGTGCCAGCCCTCAAGACCCCGGGATGGCGTATCAGCCCCAGCATTTT	CASPQDPGMAYQPQHF
TRBV6-2/TRBV6-3	TRBJ1-6	NA	NA	TGTGCCAGCAGCATTCAACAGGGTGGGTCACCCCTCCACTTT	CASSIQQGGSPLHF
TRBV9	TRBJ2-6	NA	NA	TGTGCCAGCAGCCGGACAGGCCGAGGAGGGGCCTCTGGGGCCAACGTCCTGACTTTC	CASSRTGRGGASGANVLTF
TRBV7-2	TRBJ1-1	NA	NA	TGTGCCAGCAGCTTAGTAGGGGCCTTGAACACTGAAGCTTTCTTT	CASSLVGALNTEAFF
TRBV4-1	TRBJ2-1	TRBD1	NA	TGCGCCAGCAGTCCGACAGGGATCCTCTACAATGAGCAGTTCTTC	CASSPTGILYNEQFF
TRBV4-1	TRBJ2-1	NA	NA	TGCGCCAGCAGCCAAGATAAGCTTCCTCGCTCCTACAATGAGCAGTTCTTC	CASSQDKLPRSYNEQFF
TRBV5-1	TRBJ2-5	NA	NA	TGCGCCAGCACCTCGGTTGGGGGGGCGGAGACCCAGTACTTC	CASTSVGGAETQYF
TRBV6-5	TRBJ2-1	TRBD1	once	TGTGCCAGCAGCCCACCCGAGGGGGCCCACAATGAGCAGTTCTTC	CASSPPEGAHNEQFF
TRBV30	TRBJ2-7	NA	NA	TGTGCCTGGAGTGTCGGGTTCCGGGAGCAGTACTTC	CAWSVGFREQYF
TRBV2	TRBJ1-2	TRBD1	NA	TGTGCCAGCAGAACAGGGGCAGGGATATGGAGCTACTATGGCTACACCTTC	CASRTGAGIWSYYGYTF
TRBV5-1	TRBJ2-5	NA	NA	TGCGCCAGCAGCTTGGGACTAGAAGGGACCCAGTACTTC	CASSLGLEGTQYF
TRBV2	TRBJ2-7	NA	NA	TGTGCCAGAGGATCCAGGGCGAAAAACGAGCAGTACTTC	CARGSRAKNEQYF
TRBV10-2	TRBJ1-6	NA	NA	TGCGCCAGCAGGCCCTCGGGGGGCGCCTTTTCACCCCTCCACTTT	CASRPSGGAFSPLHF
TRBV6-5	TRBJ1-1	NA	NA	TGTGCCAGCAGAGCGACAGATTACACTGAAGCTTTCTTT	CASRATDYTEAFF
TRBV7-2	TRBJ1-1	NA	few	TGTGCCAGCAGCACTGACACAGGGTTCGGCACTGAAGCTTTCTTT	CASSTDTGFGTEAFF
TRBV7-3	TRBJ2-3	TRBD2	NA	TGTGCCAGCAGCTTAGCGGGGGGGAGCACAGATACGCAGTATTTT	CASSLAGGSTDTQYF
TRBV7-2	TRBJ1-1	NA	NA	TGTGCCAGCAGCTTAAGGAGGAACACTGAAGCTTTCTTT	CASSLRRNTEAFF
TRBV9	TRBJ2-3	TRBD1	NA	TGTGCCAGCAGCGGGGACAGGGGGCGGATAGATACGCAGTATTTT	CASSGDRGRIDTQYF